This TCR beta chain was recovered during a study of cytomegalovirus exposure and HLA in healthy donors. This clone has more than one count but fewer than ten. The study ran its PCR with 60 Vbeta and 13 Jbeta primers. Sequenced by immunoSEQ multiplex PCR; TCRdb stores in-frame clones only, minus some. The table lists 150,000 to 200,000 clones, about four fifths of them singletons. The material sequenced was PBMCs. This clonotype originated in a man aged 18 to 29 in good health and CMV-seronegative.

The DNA of the CDR3 is TGTGCCAGCAGCATCGGGATTAACACTGAAGCTTTCTTT. Encoded protein: CASSIGINTEAFF. The chain recombines TRBV7-2 with TRBJ1-1; D remains unclear. V was trimmed by 5 bases and J by 2 bases, leaving 9 bases between them. The CDR3 spans 13 residues. Looked up from germline, CDR1 is SGHTA and CDR2 is FQGNSA.